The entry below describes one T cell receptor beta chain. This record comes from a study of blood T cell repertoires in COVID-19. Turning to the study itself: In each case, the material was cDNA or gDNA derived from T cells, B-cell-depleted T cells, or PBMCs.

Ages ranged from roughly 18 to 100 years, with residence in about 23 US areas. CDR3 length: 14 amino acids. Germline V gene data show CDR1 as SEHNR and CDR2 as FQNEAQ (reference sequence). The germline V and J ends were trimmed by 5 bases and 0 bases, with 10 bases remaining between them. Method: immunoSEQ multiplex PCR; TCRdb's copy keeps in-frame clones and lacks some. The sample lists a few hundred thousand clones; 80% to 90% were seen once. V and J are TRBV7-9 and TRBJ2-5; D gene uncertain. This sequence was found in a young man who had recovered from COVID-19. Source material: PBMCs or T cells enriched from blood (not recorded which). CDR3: CASSVNSYQETQYF. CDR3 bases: TGTGCCAGCAGCGTAAACAGCTACCAAGAGACCCAGTACTTC.